The 30 T cell receptor beta chains given below trace back to one sample, sequenced in a study of T-cell reconstitution after alpha-beta-depleted transplantation in children. A TCRbeta library incorporating unique molecular identifiers was prepared. TCRdb re-called the PCR reads through MiXCR, storing one row per CDR3 protein. The table shows about 1,000,000 distinct CDR3 sequences, with roughly 29% occurring only once. This specimen was PBMCs, mostly from graft donor cells, taken 360 days after TCRalphabeta/CD19-depleted stem cell transplant. The receptors here all came from a boy younger than two who had a stem cell transplant for SCID, so the T cells may come from the graft donor.

This clonotype was seen only a few times. This chain connects TRBV6-7 to TRBJ1-4, with no clear D. TRBV6-7 is annotated as an ORF whose role is uncertain. The V end was cut by 8 bases, the J end by 5 bases, with 12 bases between. The CDR3 has 13 amino acids. The CDR3 nucleotides read TGTGCCAGCGGTAAAGGGCTAAATGAAAAACTGTTTTTT. Protein product: CASGKGLNEKLFF.

This chain joins TRBV11-2 and TRBJ2-7; 14 bases are a match to TRBD2. CDR1 SGHAT and CDR2 FQNNGV come from the germline V gene. Unmatched junction bases numbered 12, after V lost 5 bases and J lost 3 bases. The CDR3 contains 18 residues. The CDR3 here is CASSRRSGLAGVGYEQYF. DNA for the CDR3: TGTGCCAGCAGCCGAAGGTCGGGACTAGCGGGAGTCGGCTACGAGCAGTACTTC.

V is TRBV2 and J is TRBJ2-3; possibly TRBD1 or TRBD2 for D (7 bases each). This CDR3 has 15 residues. CDR1 and CDR2 from the germline V gene are SNHLY and FYNNEI. Trimming cost V 3 bases and J 9 bases, with 19 bases left between them. This CDR3 reads CASSDPILGGGTQYF. As DNA, the CDR3 is TGTGCCAGCAGTGATCCGATACTGGGAGGGGGCACGCAGTATTTT.

This clonotype was picked up many times. The V call is TRBV20-1, the J call TRBJ2-7, with no clear D. The CDR3 sequence is 15 residues long. The germline V and J ends were trimmed by 0 bases and 3 bases, with 15 bases remaining between them. CDR1 DFQATT and CDR2 SNEGSKA come from the germline V gene (reference sequence). In DNA form, the CDR3 reads TGCAGTGCTAGAGATAGCCCAGGCGCACTCTACGAGCAGTACTTC. Encoded protein: CSARDSPGALYEQYF.

The table lists this clonotype with many counts. The CDR3 nucleotides read TGTGCCATCAGGGAGACAGGCGGCGGGGAGCTGTTTTTT. As protein: CAIRETGGGELFF. The chain joins TRBV10-3 to TRBJ2-2; a weak D match, TRBD1 (6 bases). The germline V and J ends were trimmed by 6 bases and 7 bases, with 12 bases remaining between them. Germline CDR1 ENHRY, CDR2 SYGVKD. The CDR3 length is 13 residues.

In its sample, this clonotype was seen a few times. The chain has TRBV20-1 and TRBJ1-5, with no clear D. V shed 4 bases and J shed 0 bases, with 4 bases lying between them. The CDR3 length is 12 residues. Germline CDR1 DFQATT, CDR2 SNEGSKA (reference sequence). The CDR3 spells CSATRSNQPQHF. In nucleotides, the CDR3 is TGCAGTGCTACGCGTAGCAATCAGCCCCAGCATTTT.

CDR3 DNA sequence: TGTGCCAGCAGCCCCTACCGACTAGCAGCAGGCGAGACCCAGTACTTC. This codes for CASSPYRLAAGETQYF. The V and J genes are TRBV6-2 or TRBV6-3 and TRBJ2-5, with TRBD2 identical over 7 bases. The CDR3 consists of 16 residues. CDR1 and CDR2 (germline): MNHEY, SVGEGT. V lost 6 bases, J lost 5 bases, and 15 bases stayed unmatched.

This clonotype was detected a few times. This chain links TRBV27 with TRBJ2-7; no firm D call. CDR1 is MNHEY and CDR2 is SMNVEV in the germline V gene (reference sequence). V was clipped by 3 bases and J by 4 bases, with 10 bases between them. This CDR3 comprises 13 residues. DNA for the CDR3: TGTGCCAGCAGTTTCCGTCCCAGTTACGAGCAGTACTTC. It encodes CASSFRPSYEQYF.

The genes are TRBV7-3 and TRBJ2-7; D gene unclear. CDR3 length equals 14 residues. V lost 6 bases and J lost 0, with 12 bases in between. Germline V gives CDR1 SGHTA, CDR2 FQGTGA. The CDR3 here is CASSPTQSSYEQYF. The CDR3 nucleotides read TGTGCCAGCAGTCCCACACAAAGCTCCTACGAGCAGTACTTC.

This clonotype was observed a few times. The rearrangement uses TRBV5-1 and TRBJ2-7; D uncertain. CDR3 length: 14 residues. Trimming took off 0 bases at V and 5 bases at J, with 12 bases between the two ends. Germline lookup yields CDR1 SGHRS and CDR2 YFSETQ. The CDR3 DNA is TGCGCCAGCAGCTTGGAGACTCCACGAGACGAGCAGTACTTC. It is translated as CASSLETPRDEQYF.

The V gene is TRBV29-1, the J gene TRBJ2-7; 13 bases are a match to TRBD2. The CDR3 contains 15 residues. Germline assignment: CDR1 SQVTM and CDR2 ANQGSEA. The V segment lost 4 bases and the J segment 7 bases; nucleotides outside the gene matches: 10. The CDR3 sequence is CSVATSGGVVGEQYF. The DNA for the CDR3 is TGCAGCGTTGCCACTAGCGGGGGGGTAGTAGGTGAGCAGTACTTC.

The rearrangement uses TRBV4-2 and TRBJ2-7; maybe TRBD2 (6 bases). The germline V gene has CDR1 LGHNA and CDR2 YNFKEQ. V dropped 4 bases and J dropped 6 bases, with 16 bases sitting between them. This CDR3 is 14 amino acids long. The CDR3 sequence is CASSLEVEGAEQYF. CDR3 in DNA: TGTGCCAGCAGCCTCGAGGTGGAGGGAGCCGAGCAGTACTTC.

This clonotype showed up just a few times. CDR3 sequence: CASSLAGQGNSPLHF. For the CDR3, the DNA is TGTGCCAGCAGTTTAGCCGGACAGGGAAATTCACCCCTCCACTTT. This rearrangement joins TRBV12-3 or TRBV12-4 to TRBJ1-6; 8 bases map to TRBD1. CDR3 size: 15 residues. Germline trimming cut 0 bases from V and 7 bases from J; bases unmatched to any gene: 2.

This chain connects TRBV20-1 to TRBJ2-4, with D tentatively TRBD1 (5 bases). From germline, CDR1 is DFQATT and CDR2 SNEGSKA (reference sequence). The CDR3 length is 15 residues. Trimming removed 1 base at V and 0 bases at J, with 10 bases between. CDR3: CSARVPGLAKNIQYF. CDR3 coding DNA: TGCAGTGCTAGAGTACCAGGGTTAGCCAAAAACATTCAGTACTTC.

CDR3 region: CASTSGGRRGYTF. CDR3 DNA sequence: TGTGCCAGCACCTCAGGAGGGAGAAGGGGCTACACCTTC. The chain couples TRBV12-3 or TRBV12-4 to TRBJ1-2; unclear D gene. The CDR3 is 13 residues long. Trimming left V 7 bases short and J 8 bases short, with 17 bases between.

The V gene is TRBV5-6, the J gene TRBJ2-1; D uncertain. The CDR3 has 15 amino acids. CDR1 and CDR2 (germline): SGHDT, YYEEEE. Between the trimmed V and J ends, which lost 5 bases and 8 bases, there was a span of 20 bases. The CDR3 sequence is CASRPQSGVIDEQFF. The CDR3 DNA sequence: TGTGCCAGCAGACCCCAGAGTGGGGTTATCGATGAGCAGTTCTTC.

The V and J genes are TRBV12-3 or TRBV12-4 and TRBJ1-1; D possibly corresponds to TRBD1 (6 bases). V lost 2 bases and J 8 bases, leaving 15 bases between the germline ends. This CDR3 contains 14 residues. The CDR3 DNA sequence: TGTGCCAGCAGTTTAAGAGAACAGGGTGCAGAAGCTTTCTTT. Translated, it gives CASSLREQGAEAFF.

The J gene is TRBJ2-1, the V gene TRBV5-1; 11 nucleotides agree with TRBD2. From germline, CDR1 is SGHRS and CDR2 YFSETQ. This CDR3 region has 15 residues. Trimming at V came to 5 bases and at J to 6 bases, leaving 7 bases not matched to a gene. The CDR3 sequence is CASRPVAGGPNEQFF. Written as DNA, the CDR3 is TGCGCCAGCAGGCCAGTAGCGGGGGGGCCCAATGAGCAGTTCTTC.

This clonotype was counted a few times. The chain couples TRBV7-2 to TRBJ2-3; 7 nucleotides agree with TRBD2. The CDR3 has 14 residues. Germline CDR1 reads SGHTA; CDR2 reads FQGNSA. V lost 4 bases, J lost 2 bases, and 3 bases stayed unmatched. This chain's CDR3 is CASSSGLYTDTQYF. The CDR3 coding sequence is TGTGCCAGCAGCTCGGGACTATACACAGATACGCAGTATTTT.

V and J are TRBV7-2 and TRBJ2-1; possible D gene TRBD2, 5 bases. This CDR3 has 15 residues. Germline CDR1 and CDR2: SGHTA and FQGNSA. V was shortened by 5 bases and J by 0 bases, with 11 bases between the two germline ends. CDR3 coding DNA: TGTGCCAGCAGCCACCGCACTAGCTCCTACAATGAGCAGTTCTTC. This sequence encodes CASSHRTSSYNEQFF.

The chain links TRBV12-3 or TRBV12-4 to TRBJ1-4; 8 nucleotides match TRBD1. Trimming at V came to 6 bases and at J to 6 bases, leaving 9 bases not matched to a gene. The CDR3 is made up of 15 amino acids. The CDR3 DNA sequence: TGTGCCAGCAGCCTAGGGGACAGGAGTTATGAAAAACTGTTTTTT. This encodes CASSLGDRSYEKLFF.

This clonotype was recorded a few times. This chain links TRBV6-1 with TRBJ1-1, with 8 bases matching TRBD1. Germline values: CDR1 MNHNS, CDR2 SASEGT. Germline trimming cut 7 bases from V and 7 bases from J; bases unmatched to any gene: 11. CDR3 length equals 14 residues. As DNA, the CDR3 is TGTGCCAGCATCCCGGACAGGGTTCGCGATGAAGCTTTCTTT. It translates to CASIPDRVRDEAFF.

This chain connects TRBV27 to TRBJ1-2; 9 nucleotides line up with TRBD1. The CDR3 extends over 14 amino acids. Unmatched junction bases numbered 9, after V lost 5 bases and J lost 8 bases. Germline-derived CDR1 and CDR2 are MNHEY and SMNVEV (reference sequence). CDR3 region: CASSPRTGVQGYTF. The CDR3 DNA reads as TGTGCCAGCAGTCCTCGGACAGGGGTGCAGGGCTACACCTTC.

This clonotype was seen a few times. The rearrangement joins TRBV7-3 to TRBJ2-3; D is perhaps TRBD1 (5 bases). V lost 0 bases and J lost 2, with 12 bases in between. CDR3 length: 16 residues. The germline V gene has CDR1 SGHTA and CDR2 FQGTGA. The CDR3 loop reads CASSLTWTPYTDTQYF. DNA for the CDR3: TGTGCCAGCAGCTTAACCTGGACACCCTACACAGATACGCAGTATTTT.

A few counts support this clonotype. This rearrangement joins TRBV6-1 to TRBJ2-7, with D hard to call. The CDR3 is made up of 15 amino acids. CDR1 and CDR2 from the germline V gene are MNHNS and SASEGT. Trimming removed 6 bases from V and 5 bases from J, with 20 bases in between. CDR3 residues: CASSHSRAQGHEQYF. CDR3 DNA: TGTGCCAGCAGCCACAGCCGGGCCCAAGGCCACGAGCAGTACTTC.

The J gene is TRBJ2-7, the V gene TRBV4-1, with 9 bases lining up with TRBD1. In germline, CDR1 is MGHRA, CDR2 YSYEKL. The CDR3 consists of 15 residues. Losses at the gene ends were 3 bases for V and 7 bases for J; bases not matched to a gene: 10. The CDR3 DNA follows: TGCGCCAGCAGCCAGCAACAGGGGGCGTTGGGAGAGCAGTACTTC. Translated: CASSQQQGALGEQYF.

A single count supports this clonotype. This sequence joins TRBV12-3 or TRBV12-4 and TRBJ1-6; 7 positions agree with TRBD1. V dropped 6 bases and J dropped 9; count of bases not matched to a gene: 11. CDR3 size: 15 residues. The CDR3 loop is CASSLADREGSPLHF. For the CDR3, the DNA is TGTGCCAGCAGCCTCGCCGACAGGGAGGGTTCACCCCTCCACTTT.

This clonotype showed up just a few times. The chain couples TRBV20-1 to TRBJ2-3; D gene ambiguous. Germline V gene sequence: CDR1 DFQATT, CDR2 SNEGSKA (reference sequence). CDR3 length equals 14 residues. V was shortened by 3 bases and J by 2 bases, with 12 bases between the two germline ends. This CDR3 is CSASEWTLTDTQYF. The CDR3, as DNA: TGCAGTGCTAGTGAGTGGACCCTCACAGATACGCAGTATTTT.

The rearrangement links TRBV2 to TRBJ2-5, with 7 positions matching TRBD1. The V segment lost 4 bases and the J segment 1 base; nucleotides outside the gene matches: 6. This CDR3 region has 15 residues. The germline gives CDR1 SNHLY, CDR2 FYNNEI. CDR3 nucleotide sequence: TGTGCCAGCAGTGGTACAGGGGTATTCCAAGAGACCCAGTACTTC. Translation gives CASSGTGVFQETQYF.

The chain employs TRBV20-1 and TRBJ1-2, with TRBD1 matching 9 bases. V was pared by 6 bases and J by 8 bases, with 16 bases of the junction left unmatched. There are 15 residues in the CDR3. CDR1 is DFQATT and CDR2 is SNEGSKA in the germline V gene (reference sequence). CDR3 nucleotide sequence: TGCAGTGCGCCGCCGGGACAGGGCGTATCGGAAGGCTACACCTTC. This sequence encodes CSAPPGQGVSEGYTF.